This T cell receptor (beta chain) was sequenced during a study of response to subunit inactivated influenza vaccine. Regarding this clonotype: Antigen specificity is unknown.

Study-level points and caveats: T cells newly recruited by each seasonal influenza vaccination are few, the authors suggested.

Via MiXCR, TCRdb re-called the RT-PCR reads, giving one row per CDR3 protein. Of 250,000 to 350,000 distinct CDR3 sequences listed, about 20% are singletons. The CDR3 covers 14 residues. Germline V gene data show CDR1 as SQVTM and CDR2 as ANQGSEA. The V end lost 5 bases, the J end lost 1 base, and 12 bases lay between the germline ends. The sample in question was PBMCs from blood, obtained around 22 months after vaccination. The sequence was obtained from a man aged 45 to 70 who received an inactivated influenza vaccine. The chain combines TRBV29-1 with TRBJ2-1, with D unclear. Here the CDR3 reads CSVFGILSYNEQFF. The DNA of the CDR3 is TGCAGCGTTTTTGGAATACTATCCTACAATGAGCAGTTCTTC.